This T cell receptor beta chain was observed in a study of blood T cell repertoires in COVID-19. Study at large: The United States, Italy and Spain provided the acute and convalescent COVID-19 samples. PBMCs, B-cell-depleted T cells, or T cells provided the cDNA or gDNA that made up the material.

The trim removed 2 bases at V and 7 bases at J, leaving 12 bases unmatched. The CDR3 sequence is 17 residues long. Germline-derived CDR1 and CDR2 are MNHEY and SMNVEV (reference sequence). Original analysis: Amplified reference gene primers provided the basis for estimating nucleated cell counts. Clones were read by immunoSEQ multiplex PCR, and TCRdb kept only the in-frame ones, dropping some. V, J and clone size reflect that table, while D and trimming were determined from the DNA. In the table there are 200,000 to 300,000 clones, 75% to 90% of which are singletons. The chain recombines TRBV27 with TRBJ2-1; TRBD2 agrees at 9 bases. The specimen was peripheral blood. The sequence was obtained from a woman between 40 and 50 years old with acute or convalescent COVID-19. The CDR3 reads CASSLLGGGALRNEQFF. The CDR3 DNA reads TGTGCCAGCAGTTTACTGGGCGGGGGGGCCCTTAGGAATGAGCAGTTCTTC.